This T cell receptor beta chain was recovered during a study of T cell repertoires in cytomegalovirus infection. In the study overall: An indication of both CMV infection and matching HLA type came from public TCR beta signatures. Study-wide findings and caveats: Using cumulative public TCR beta family frequency, the authors identified those who carried CMV together with the relevant HLA. The ex vivo response was dominated by HLA-C-restricted CMV-specific TCR beta clonotypes.

TCRdb processed the reads anew with MiXCR; each CDR3 protein has one entry. The sample yields 680,000 or so distinct CDR3 sequences, about 30% seen once. The CDR3 is made up of 16 amino acids. The V gene end was trimmed by 6 bases and the J gene end by 7 bases; junction bases not matched to a gene: 14. With respect to this clonotype: Its antigen is unidentified.

The genes are TRBV12-3 or TRBV12-4 and TRBJ2-1; 8 bases map to TRBD2. The receptor comes from a human donor in good health (CMV status not recorded). Some clones in this sample may be carry-over from other donors' samples. The sequenced sample was cultured PBMCs, obtained from culture after CMV antigen stimulation. CDR3 DNA sequence: TGTGCCAGCAGGCCCTCCGGGGGGGCGGAGAAAAATGAGCAGTTCTTC. Protein: CASRPSGGAEKNEQFF.